This T cell receptor beta chain emerged from a study of PD-L1 blockade in urothelial cancer. Whole-study findings and limits: Expansion of tumor-associated blood clones at 3 weeks was greater in durable-benefit patients.

Regarding this clone: What it recognizes is unknown.

Repertoires were generated with immunoSEQ multiplex PCR, while TCRdb's copy carries only in-frame clones and drops some. The repertoire holds tens of thousands of clones, roughly four fifths seen once, with about 4.5% in the top ten. J gave up 5 bases and V 5 bases, and 9 bases lay outside the gene matches. This CDR3 contains 15 residues. Germline V CDR1 and CDR2: MDHEN, SYDVKM. This TCR derives from a man aged 65 to 79 with urothelial cancer. The chain employs TRBV28 and TRBJ2-5; 9 bases line up with TRBD1. The specimen was PBMCs, collected around atezolizumab (anti-PD-L1) treatment. The chain's CDR3 is CASSEQGALEETQYF. CDR3 DNA: TGTGCCAGCAGTGAACAGGGGGCTCTTGAGGAGACCCAGTACTTC. The entire variable domain, with the rest obtained from reference TRBV28 and TRBJ2-5, is as follows: DVKVTQSSRYLVKRTGEKVFLECVQDMDHENMFWYRQDPGLGLRLIYFSYDVKMKEKGDIPEGYSVSREKKERFSLILESASTNQTSMYLCASSEQGALEETQYFGPGTRLLVL.